This T cell receptor (beta chain) is from a study of beta chain features in type 1 diabetes. Study findings and constraints: The influence of HLA type on TCRB rearrangement stayed undetermined. Although PCR might favor shorter templates, it would do so equally in patients and controls. Moderate but significant shortening of TCRB CDR3s was recorded in all four CD4+ subsets from Type 1 diabetes patients.

The length of the CDR3 is 15 residues. The ends lost 4 bases at V and 6 bases at J; junction bases unmatched: 8. CDR1 and CDR2 from the germline V gene are SGDLS and YYNGEE. This clone has more than one count but fewer than ten. Its antigen is as yet unknown. The entirety of the isolated RNA underwent reverse transcription, so expressed TCRB transcripts were sequenced. Produced via immunoSEQ multiplex PCR; TCRdb's table is partial and in-frame only. The profile shows 230,000 or so clones, approximately 16% of them singletons. Via the markers CD45RO/CCR7/CD25/CD127/CD95/CD27, stem cell-like memory, regulatory, central memory and naive CD4+ cells were sorted.

The receptor was isolated from a man between 25 and 39 years old with type 1 diabetes. The sample was naive CD4+ T cells from blood. The chain joins TRBV9 to TRBJ2-3; 10 bases are a match to TRBD2. The CDR3 sequence: CASSPSGRAWDTQYF. Written as DNA, the CDR3 is TGTGCCAGCAGCCCGAGCGGGAGGGCCTGGGATACGCAGTATTTT.